These T cell receptor beta chains were read from a single sample in a study of cytomegalovirus exposure and HLA in healthy donors. Sequenced by immunoSEQ multiplex PCR; TCRdb stores in-frame clones only, minus some. Of roughly 220,000 clones detected, 70% to 80% appear once; the ten largest clones hold approximately 1.7%. The sequencing input was PBMCs. These receptors all stem from a woman aged 30 to 39 in good health and CMV-seronegative. CDR3s include the opening cysteine and the closing phenylalanine or tryptophan. D genes are given only for firm matches. Clone size is given for some rows only: seen once, a few or many times, or a class if the clone is expanded.

J gene | V gene | clone size | D gene | CDR3 DNA | CDR3 protein
TRBJ1-4 | TRBV7-9 | . | TRBD1 | TGTGCCAGCAGGGCCGGGACAGGGGATGAAAAACTGTTTTTT | CASRAGTGDEKLFF
TRBJ2-1 | TRBV6-5 | . | . | TGTGCCAGCAGAGGGATGGGGGGCAATGAGCAGTTCTTC | CASRGMGGNEQFF
TRBJ1-1 | TRBV29-1 | . | TRBD1 | TGCAGCGTCCGGACAGGGCATGCGAACACTGAAGCTTTCTTT | CSVRTGHANTEAFF
TRBJ1-2 | TRBV15 | . | . | TGTGCCACCAGCAGACCTACGAACTATGGCTACACCTTC | CATSRPTNYGYTF
TRBJ1-1 | TRBV18 | . | . | TGTGCCAGCTCACTGGGACCGGACAGTTACACTGAAGCTTTCTTT | CASSLGPDSYTEAFF
TRBJ2-3 | TRBV2 | . | TRBD2 | TGTGCCAGCAATTGGGGGACTAGCGGCGTCACAGATACGCAGTATTTT | CASNWGTSGVTDTQYF
TRBJ2-2 | TRBV5-1 | few | . | TGCGCCAGCAGTATTGAGGGGGCCGGGGAGCTGTTTTTT | CASSIEGAGELFF
TRBJ1-1 | TRBV7-9 | . | . | TGTTCCACCCCTCGGAAGGGGGACACTGAAGCTTTCTTT | CSTPRKGDTEAFF
TRBJ1-2 | TRBV30 | . | . | TGTGCCTGCAGTGAAGAGGGAGGCTACACCTTC | CACSEEGGYTF
TRBJ1-2 | TRBV19 | many | . | TGTGCCAGTACGAAGCAGGAAGCTAACTATGGCTACACCTTC | CASTKQEANYGYTF
TRBJ2-1 | TRBV4-1 | . | TRBD2 | TGCGCCAGCAGCCAGCGACCGGGACTAGAGCAGTTCTTC | CASSQRPGLEQFF